One and the same sample provided the 18 T cell receptor beta chains below, sequenced in a study of cytomegalovirus exposure and HLA in healthy donors. The study ran its PCR with 60 Vbeta and 13 Jbeta primers. The table came from immunoSEQ multiplex PCR; TCRdb's copy has only in-frame clones and leaves some out. The sample lists about 130,000 clones, 80% occurring once. Material for sequencing was PBMCs. These receptors were obtained from a male donor in good health and CMV-seronegative.

This chain connects TRBV20-1 to TRBJ1-1, with D perhaps matching TRBD1 (5 bases). CDR1 and CDR2 (germline): DFQATT, SNEGSKA (reference sequence). CDR3 length equals 10 residues. DNA for the CDR3: TGCAGAGTAGACAGCACTGAAGCTTTCTTT. Protein product: CRVDSTEAFF.

The chain has TRBV7-2 and TRBJ2-2; D is perhaps TRBD1 (5 bases). Germline CDR1 SGHTA, CDR2 FQGNSA. CDR3 length: 16 amino acids. Trimming took 0 bases from V and 5 from J, leaving 13 bases between them. In nucleotides, the CDR3 is TGTGCCAGCAGCTTAGCAGGGTGGGGCGCGACCGGGGAGCTGTTTTTT. Amino acids: CASSLAGWGATGELFF.

The rearrangement uses TRBV19 and TRBJ2-2; no definite D call. CDR3 size: 15 residues. Germline V CDR1 and CDR2: LNHDA, SQIVND (reference sequence). The ends were cut back, 2 bases at V and 5 bases at J, with 12 bases in the middle. DNA of the CDR3: TGTGCCAGTAGTATAAAACCCCACTCAACCGGGGAGCTGTTTTTT. It codes for CASSIKPHSTGELFF.

This chain joins TRBV7-9 and TRBJ1-1; perhaps TRBD1 as D (6 bases). Deletions cut 5 bases from V and 8 bases from J, with 12 bases between. Germline loops: CDR1 SEHNR, CDR2 FQNEAQ (reference sequence). The CDR3 runs to 12 residues. The CDR3 here is CASSRGGGEAFF. The CDR3 DNA reads as TGTGCCAGCAGCAGGGGAGGGGGAGAAGCTTTCTTT.

The J gene is TRBJ2-3, the V gene TRBV21-1; the table's TRBD1 call for D was not verified on the DNA. TRBV21-1 is an annotated pseudogene. This CDR3 is 16 amino acids long. CDR3 loop: CASSKVNRELTDTQYF. For the CDR3, the DNA is TGTGCCAGCAGCAAAGTGAACAGGGAGTTAACAGATACGCAGTATTTT.

The chain is built from TRBV5-6 and TRBJ2-1; 8 bases line up with TRBD2. V lost 3 bases, J lost 6 bases, and 8 bases stayed unmatched. CDR3 length: 15 residues. The germline V gene has CDR1 SGHDT and CDR2 YYEEEE. The CDR3 is CASSSPGLVANEQFF. CDR3 nucleotides: TGTGCCAGCAGCTCTCCGGGACTAGTTGCCAATGAGCAGTTCTTC.

V usage is TRBV7-9 and J usage is TRBJ1-1, with D hard to call. Germline CDR1 and CDR2: SEHNR and FQNEAQ (reference sequence). V lost 5 bases to trimming and J lost 0 bases, with 13 bases between them. The CDR3 extends over 15 amino acids. CDR3 nucleotides: TGTGCCAGCAGCCTTATTGCGGGTCTGAACACTGAAGCTTTCTTT. It translates to CASSLIAGLNTEAFF.

This clone was detected once. The CDR3 DNA is TGTGCCAGCAGCGTCGAGTCCCACTACGAGCAGTACTTC. Translated, it gives CASSVESHYEQYF. The chain links TRBV9 to TRBJ2-7; D remains ambiguous. V was cut by 2 bases and J by 3 bases, with 9 bases left in between. The CDR3 is 13 amino acids. Germline CDR1 SGDLS, CDR2 YYNGEE.

In its sample, this clone was seen a few times. The chain combines TRBV9 with TRBJ1-3; 7 bases align to TRBD1. The CDR3 extends over 14 amino acids. V was clipped by 4 bases and J by 4 bases; unmatched bases: 5. Germline V gives CDR1 SGDLS, CDR2 YYNGEE. The CDR3 is CASSLNRGGNTIYF. CDR3 nucleotide sequence: TGTGCCAGCAGCCTCAACAGGGGCGGAAACACCATATATTTT.

This chain connects TRBV5-1 to TRBJ1-3; D remains unclear. From germline, CDR1 is SGHRS and CDR2 YFSETQ. The CDR3 is 14 residues long. V was trimmed by 4 bases and J by 4 bases, leaving 12 bases between them. CDR3 nucleotide sequence: TGCGCCAGCAGCCTGGACCCGGGGGGAAACACCATATATTTT. Encoded protein: CASSLDPGGNTIYF.

Comment on this clone: One end of the junction varies from germline; a read error may be responsible. In DNA, the CDR3 is TGCGCCAGCTGCCAAAGCCCGAGCGGGAGGGCCGAGTGGAATGAGCAGTTCTTC. The encoded protein is CASCQSPSGRAEWNEQFF. The chain joins TRBV4-1 to TRBJ2-1, with TRBD2 matching over 10 bases. Germline loops: CDR1 MGHRA, CDR2 YSYEKL. CDR3 length equals 18 residues.

The V call is TRBV7-3, the J call TRBJ2-1, with 8 bases matching TRBD2. The length of the CDR3 is 15 residues. CDR1 SGHTA and CDR2 FQGTGA come from the germline V gene. Germline trimming cut 6 bases from V and 0 bases from J; bases unmatched to any gene: 4. CDR3 loop: CASSDGGGSYNEQFF. The CDR3 DNA follows: TGTGCCAGCAGTGACGGGGGGGGCTCCTACAATGAGCAGTTCTTC.

V gene TRBV10-2 combines with J gene TRBJ1-1; unclear D gene. CDR3 length: 13 amino acids. The germline V and J ends were trimmed by 6 bases and 1 base, with 9 bases remaining between them. Looked up from germline, CDR1 is WSHSY and CDR2 is SAAADI. The CDR3 sequence is CASSLEGNTEAFF. Written as DNA, the CDR3 is TGCGCCAGCAGCCTTGAGGGGAACACTGAAGCTTTCTTT.

V usage is TRBV2 and J usage is TRBJ1-1; 9 bases line up with TRBD1. The germline gives CDR1 SNHLY, CDR2 FYNNEI. V shed 4 bases and J 5 bases; nucleotides not matched to a gene: 5. The CDR3 runs to 14 residues. The CDR3 region is CASSGDRGYTEAFF. Here the CDR3 DNA reads TGTGCCAGCAGTGGCGACAGGGGGTATACTGAAGCTTTCTTT.

This chain connects TRBV6-4 to TRBJ2-3; a possible D gene is TRBD2 (5 bases). V was trimmed by 0 bases and J by 3 bases, leaving 7 bases between them. Germline-derived CDR1 and CDR2 are MRHNA and SNTAGT. The CDR3 length is 14 residues. CDR3 protein: CASSDSTGTDTQYF. In nucleotides, the CDR3 is TGTGCCAGCAGTGACTCCACGGGAACAGATACGCAGTATTTT.

The chain couples TRBV5-1 to TRBJ1-1; D unresolved. Germline CDR1 reads SGHRS; CDR2 reads YFSETQ. The CDR3 has 13 residues. V dropped 3 bases and J dropped 6 bases, with 12 bases sitting between them. The CDR3 nucleotides read TGCGCCAGCAGCTCCAACGTACAGTCTGAAGCTTTCTTT. This gives the protein CASSSNVQSEAFF.

V gene TRBV10-3 combines with J gene TRBJ2-1; perhaps TRBD2 as D (5 bases). Trimming took 1 base from V and 9 from J, leaving 16 bases between them. CDR3 length: 15 residues. Germline V CDR1 and CDR2: ENHRY, SYGVKD. The CDR3 loop reads CAISEFKGAWGEQFF. The CDR3 coding sequence is TGTGCCATCAGTGAGTTTAAGGGAGCTTGGGGTGAGCAGTTCTTC.

To note about this clone: At one end, the junction sequence differs from germline, possibly due to a read error. V gene TRBV7-9 combines with J gene TRBJ1-2; 10 bases align to TRBD1. This CDR3 comprises 14 residues. Germline loops: CDR1 SEHNR, CDR2 FQNEAQ (reference sequence). The CDR3 DNA sequence: TGTTCCAGCAGCGTCTGGACAGGGGGCTATGGCTACACCTTC. Amino acids: CSSSVWTGGYGYTF.